These 11 T cell receptor beta chains share one sample of origin, sequenced in a study of shared clonotypes between healthy human individuals. The method was immunoSEQ multiplex PCR; TCRdb's version includes in-frame clones alone and lacks a portion of them. Of about 1 million clones listed, around 74% are singletons. The source material was memory CD4+ T cells sorted from blood. Subset: CD45RA-negative fraction. The source is a man between 18 and 29 years old in good health.

The CDR3 loop is CASSIRTSGSGEQYF. CDR3 in DNA: TGTGCCAGCAGCATCCGGACTAGCGGGAGTGGCGAGCAGTACTTC. The chain uses TRBV5-6 and TRBJ2-5; 13 bases are shared with TRBD2. The DNA end favors TRBJ2-7, so the J call may be wrong. This CDR3 has 15 residues. CDR1 is SGHDT, CDR2 YYEEEE, per germline.

In its sample, this clone was seen many times. The CDR3 nucleotides read TGTGCCAGCAGCTTGTCAGGGAGGGCCGGCTACACCTTC. It translates to CASSLSGRAGYTF. This chain links TRBV11-2 with TRBJ1-2; D perhaps matches TRBD1 (5 bases). V was pared by 3 bases and J by 8 bases, with 13 bases between. Looked up from germline, CDR1 is SGHAT and CDR2 is FQNNGV. The CDR3 totals 13 residues. The whole variable domain, filled in from reference TRBV11-2 and TRBJ1-2, reads EAGVAQSPRYKIIEKRQSVAFWCNPISGHATLYWYQQILGQGPKLLIQFQNNGVVDDSQLPKDRFSAERLKGVDSTLKIQPAKLEDSAVYLCASSLSGRAGYTFGSGTRLTVV.

J is TRBJ2-1 and V is TRBV5-1, with a weak D call TRBD2 (6 bases). V gave up 0 bases and J gave up 9 bases, with 10 bases separating them. The CDR3 loop spans 13 amino acids. Germline loops: CDR1 SGHRS, CDR2 YFSETQ. CDR3 nucleotide sequence: TGCGCCAGCAGCTTGGGGACTACTGGTGAGCAGTTCTTC. Residues: CASSLGTTGEQFF.

The chain employs TRBV6-6 and TRBJ1-4; D gene uncertain. Germline CDR1 and CDR2: MNHNY and SVGAGI (reference sequence). The CDR3 consists of 13 residues. Trimming took off 2 bases at V and 4 bases at J, with 5 bases between the two ends. The CDR3 DNA reads as TGTGCCAGCAGTTACGAGAGTAATGAAAAACTGTTTTTT. Protein: CASSYESNEKLFF.

Only a few counts were recorded for this clone. V and J are TRBV9 and TRBJ2-3; D possibly uses TRBD1 or TRBD2 (5 bases each). The V gene's germline CDR1 is SGDLS and CDR2 YYNGEE. The CDR3 is 16 amino acids. With 2 bases removed from V and 2 bases from J, the gap between germline ends came to 15 bases. CDR3 bases: TGTGCCAGCAGCGTGAGGGACGGGACCCTCACAGATACGCAGTATTTT. Protein: CASSVRDGTLTDTQYF.

The chain carries TRBV28 and TRBJ2-1; D is undetermined. The CDR3 is 14 residues long. The germline V gene encodes CDR1 MDHEN and CDR2 SYDVKM. V was trimmed by 11 bases and J by 2 bases, leaving 16 bases between them. Here the CDR3 DNA reads TGTGCCGGTGAAAGACGCCAGGCCTACAATGAGCAGTTCTTC. Translating it yields CAGERRQAYNEQFF.

The chain uses TRBV5-1 and TRBJ2-5; D might be TRBD2 (5 bases). The CDR3 is 14 amino acids. The germline V and J ends were trimmed by 3 bases and 2 bases, with 11 bases remaining between them. Germline V gene sequence: CDR1 SGHRS, CDR2 YFSETQ. This chain's CDR3 is CASSSGEWQETQYF. For the CDR3, the DNA is TGCGCCAGCAGCTCCGGGGAGTGGCAAGAGACCCAGTACTTC. The entire variable domain, with the rest obtained from reference TRBV5-1 and TRBJ2-5, is as follows: KAGVTQTPRYLIKTRGQQVTLSCSPISGHRSVSWYQQTPGQGLQFLFEYFSETQRNKGNFPGRFSGRQFSNSRSEMNVSTLELGDSALYLCASSSGEWQETQYFGPGTRLLVL.

Concerning this clone itself: This may stem from a read error, because a much larger clone lies one nucleotide away. The gene calls are TRBV10-3 and TRBJ2-1, with D tentatively TRBD2 (5 bases). The length of the CDR3 is 11 residues. Trimming took 10 bases from V and 2 from J, leaving 6 bases between them. Germline values: CDR1 ENHRY, CDR2 SYGVKD. DNA of the CDR3: TGTGCCACCGGGACCTACAATGAGCAGTTCTTC. Protein: CATGTYNEQFF.

This chain uses TRBV25-1 with TRBJ1-4; 7 bases align to TRBD1. Trimming at V came to 4 bases and at J to 5 bases, leaving 4 bases not matched to a gene. Germline assignment: CDR1 MGHDK and CDR2 SYGVNS. The CDR3 totals 14 residues. The DNA of the CDR3 is TGTGCCAGCAGTGGCAGGGGGGGGAATGAAAAACTGTTTTTT. As protein: CASSGRGGNEKLFF.

J is TRBJ1-1 and V is TRBV10-3; D uncertain. V lost 4 bases and J 1 base, leaving 13 bases between the germline ends. The CDR3 has 15 amino acids. Per the germline V gene, CDR1 is ENHRY and CDR2 is SYGVKD. In DNA form, the CDR3 reads TGTGCCATCAGTGGGCAAGGCAGGTCGAACACTGAAGCTTTCTTT. Encoded protein: CAISGQGRSNTEAFF.

The chain recombines TRBV10-1 with TRBJ2-1; possibly TRBD1 for D (5 bases). This CDR3 has 15 residues. V was trimmed by 0 bases and J by 7 bases, leaving 13 bases between them. The V gene's germline CDR1 is WNHNN and CDR2 SYGVQD (reference sequence). CDR3 amino acids: CASSESSPGKNEQFF. In DNA, the CDR3 is TGCGCCAGCAGTGAGTCGTCCCCAGGGAAGAATGAGCAGTTCTTC.